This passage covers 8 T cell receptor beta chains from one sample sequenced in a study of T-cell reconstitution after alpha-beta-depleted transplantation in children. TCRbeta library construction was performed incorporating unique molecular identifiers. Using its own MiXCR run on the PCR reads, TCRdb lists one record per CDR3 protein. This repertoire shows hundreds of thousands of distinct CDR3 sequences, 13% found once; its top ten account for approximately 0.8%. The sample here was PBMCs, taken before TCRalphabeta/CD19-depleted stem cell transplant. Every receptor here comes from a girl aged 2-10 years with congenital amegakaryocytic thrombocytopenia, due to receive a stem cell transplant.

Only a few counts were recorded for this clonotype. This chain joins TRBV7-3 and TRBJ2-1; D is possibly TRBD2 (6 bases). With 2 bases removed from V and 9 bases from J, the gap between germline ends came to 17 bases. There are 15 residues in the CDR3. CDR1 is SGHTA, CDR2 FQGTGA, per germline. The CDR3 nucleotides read TGTGCCAGCAGCTTATGGGCGGGGCCCCTGGTTGAGCAGTTCTTC. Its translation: CASSLWAGPLVEQFF.

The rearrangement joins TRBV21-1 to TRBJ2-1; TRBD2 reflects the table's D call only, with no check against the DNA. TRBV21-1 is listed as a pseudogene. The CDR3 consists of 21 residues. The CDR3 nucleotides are TGTGCCAGCAGCAAAGAGGGGGGTGGACTAGCGGGAGAACGTCGCTACAATGAGCAGTTCTTC. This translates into CASSKEGGGLAGERRYNEQFF.

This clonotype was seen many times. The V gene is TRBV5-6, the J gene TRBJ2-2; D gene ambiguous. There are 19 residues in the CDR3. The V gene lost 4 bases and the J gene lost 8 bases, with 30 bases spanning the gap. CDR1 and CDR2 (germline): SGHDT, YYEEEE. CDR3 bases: TGTGCCAGCAGCCCAATCAGGCCAGAACGAATTAGAACACCGGGGGAGCTGTTTTTT. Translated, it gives CASSPIRPERIRTPGELFF.

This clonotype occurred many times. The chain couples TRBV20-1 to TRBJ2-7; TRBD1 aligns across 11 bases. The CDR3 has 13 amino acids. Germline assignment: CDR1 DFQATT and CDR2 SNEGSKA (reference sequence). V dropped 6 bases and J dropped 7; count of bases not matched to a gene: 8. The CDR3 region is CSAEGTGGWEQYF. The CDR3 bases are TGCAGTGCGGAGGGGACAGGGGGTTGGGAGCAGTACTTC.

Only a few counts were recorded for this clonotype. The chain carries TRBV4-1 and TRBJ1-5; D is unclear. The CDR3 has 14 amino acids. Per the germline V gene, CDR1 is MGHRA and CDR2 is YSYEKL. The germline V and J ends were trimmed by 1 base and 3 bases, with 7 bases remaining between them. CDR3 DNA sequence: TGCGCCAGCAGCCAAGTCTCCCTCAATCAGCCCCAGCATTTT. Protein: CASSQVSLNQPQHF.

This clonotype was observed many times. This chain's CDR3 is CSVEDRLVQWEAFF. The CDR3 nucleotides are TGCAGCGTTGAAGATCGTCTTGTTCAATGGGAAGCTTTCTTT. The chain joins TRBV29-1 to TRBJ1-1; D is unclear. This CDR3 contains 14 residues. The germline V gene encodes CDR1 SQVTM and CDR2 ANQGSEA. V gave up 0 bases and J gave up 8 bases, with 16 bases separating them.

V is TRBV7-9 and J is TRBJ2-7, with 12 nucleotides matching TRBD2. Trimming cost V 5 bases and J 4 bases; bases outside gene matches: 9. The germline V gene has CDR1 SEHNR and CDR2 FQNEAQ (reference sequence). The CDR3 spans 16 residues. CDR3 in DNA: TGTGCCAGCAGCCCCCCTACTAGCGGGAGGACTTACGAGCAGTACTTC. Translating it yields CASSPPTSGRTYEQYF.

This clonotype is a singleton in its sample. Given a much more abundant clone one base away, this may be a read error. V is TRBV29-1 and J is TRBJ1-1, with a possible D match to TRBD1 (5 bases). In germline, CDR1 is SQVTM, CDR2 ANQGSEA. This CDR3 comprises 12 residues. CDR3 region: CGISRDITEAFF. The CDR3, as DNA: TGCGGCATATCCAGGGATATCACTGAAGCTTTCTTT.